This TCR beta chain appears in the sequencing data of a study of cytomegalovirus exposure and HLA in healthy donors. General study points: TCR beta sequences reportedly predicted the HLA-A and HLA-B alleles of most subjects accurately. Rarity marked most TCR sequences, yet some public TCRs occurred in many donors.

J lost 3 bases, V lost 7 bases, and 1 base had no gene match. This CDR3 spans 13 amino acids. Germline CDR1 is MNHEY and CDR2 is SMNVEV (reference sequence). Amplification used 60 Vbeta primers and 13 Jbeta primers. Clones were read by immunoSEQ multiplex PCR, and TCRdb kept only the in-frame ones, dropping some. The sample has some 96,000 clones, around 76% seen once. A few counts support this clone. As yet, its antigen is unknown. The TCR was taken from a woman aged 60-70 years in good health and CMV-seropositive. Sequencing input: PBMCs. V gene TRBV27 combines with J gene TRBJ2-7, with TRBD2 matching over 12 bases. The DNA for the CDR3 is TGTGCCAGCAAACTAGCGGGAGGCTACGAGCAGTACTTC. It specifies CASKLAGGYEQYF.